This T cell receptor beta chain was sequenced during a study of shared clonotypes between healthy human individuals. At deep level, the assay was performed. Method: immunoSEQ multiplex PCR; TCRdb's copy keeps in-frame clones and lacks some. In the table there are roughly 640,000 clones, roughly 97% of which are singletons. With 4 bases clipped from V and 7 bases from J, the junction kept 11 bases outside the gene matches. From germline, CDR1 is SGHRS and CDR2 YFSETQ. The CDR3 extends over 16 amino acids. Input material: naive CD4+ T cells sorted from blood. Subset given: CD45RA+ positively selected. This chain connects TRBV5-1 to TRBJ2-3, with TRBD2 matching 11 bases. This TCR was sampled from a woman younger than 45 in good health. CDR3 nucleotides: TGCGCCAGCAGCGCCCACACTAGCGGGAGTTCGTATACGCAGTATTTT. It yields the protein CASSAHTSGSSYTQYF.